This T cell receptor (beta chain) was observed in a study of T cell responses to AZD1222 COVID-19 vaccine. Notes on the study in general: Compared with day 0, the breadth and depth of the Spike-specific TCR repertoire rose significantly after two doses of AZD1222. There were vaccine-associated CD4 TCRs across spike, dominant at 160-218 and 743-854. Clonal diversity was possibly underestimated, and white British individuals and females predominated among donors.

The CDR3 runs 13 residues. The V end was cut by 5 bases, the J end by 1 base, with 6 bases between. Germline V CDR1 and CDR2: SGHVS, FNYEAQ. As to this clone: The antigen remains undetermined.

This table comes from immunoSEQ multiplex PCR, and its TCRdb copy is limited to in-frame clones, with some not included. The sample includes tens of thousands of clones, about 88% of them seen just once. The TCR sequence derives from an adult who received the AZD1222 COVID-19 vaccine. The sample consisted of peripheral blood, taken 28 days after the second AZD1222 dose. V and J are TRBV7-6 and TRBJ1-5; D is unclear. The CDR3 DNA follows: TGTGCCAGCAGCCGGGAGAGCAATCAGCCCCAGCATTTT. This codes for CASSRESNQPQHF.